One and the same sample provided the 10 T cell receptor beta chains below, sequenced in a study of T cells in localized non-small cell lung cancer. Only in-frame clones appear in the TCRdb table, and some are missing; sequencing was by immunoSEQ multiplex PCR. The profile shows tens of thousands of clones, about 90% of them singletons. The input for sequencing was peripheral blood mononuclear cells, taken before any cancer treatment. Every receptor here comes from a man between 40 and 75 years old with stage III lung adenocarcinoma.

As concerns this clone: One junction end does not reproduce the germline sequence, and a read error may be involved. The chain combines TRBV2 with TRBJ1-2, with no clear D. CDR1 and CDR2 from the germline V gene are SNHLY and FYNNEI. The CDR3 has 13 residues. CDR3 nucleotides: TGTGCCAGCAGCTTTGTAGAGAGCTATGGCCACACCTTC. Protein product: CASSFVESYGHTF.

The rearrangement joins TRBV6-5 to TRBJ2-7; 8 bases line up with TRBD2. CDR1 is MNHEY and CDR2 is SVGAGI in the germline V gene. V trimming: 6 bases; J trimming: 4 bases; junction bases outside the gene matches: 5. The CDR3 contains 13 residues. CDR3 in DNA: TGTGCCAGCAGGCCCCCGGGGGGGTACGAGCAGTACTTC. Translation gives CASRPPGGYEQYF.

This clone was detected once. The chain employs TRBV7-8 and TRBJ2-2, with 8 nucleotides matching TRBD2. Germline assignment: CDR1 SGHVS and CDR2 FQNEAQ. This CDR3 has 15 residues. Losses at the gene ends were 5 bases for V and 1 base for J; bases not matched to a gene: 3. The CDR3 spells CASSSGGLNTGELFF. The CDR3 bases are TGTGCCAGCAGCAGCGGGGGACTGAACACCGGGGAGCTGTTTTTT.

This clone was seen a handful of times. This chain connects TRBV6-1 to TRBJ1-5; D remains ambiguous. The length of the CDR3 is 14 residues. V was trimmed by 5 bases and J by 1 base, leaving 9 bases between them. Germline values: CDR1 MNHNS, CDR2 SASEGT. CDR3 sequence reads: CASSIGGSNQPQHF. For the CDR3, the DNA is TGTGCCAGCAGTATAGGAGGGAGCAATCAGCCCCAGCATTTT.

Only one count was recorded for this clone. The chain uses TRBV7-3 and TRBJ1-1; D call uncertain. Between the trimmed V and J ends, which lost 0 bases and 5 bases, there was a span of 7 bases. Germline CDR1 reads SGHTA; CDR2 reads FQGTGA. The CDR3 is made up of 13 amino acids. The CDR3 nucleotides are TGTGCCAGCAGCTTAACCCCTCTGACTGAAGCTTTCTTT. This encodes CASSLTPLTEAFF.

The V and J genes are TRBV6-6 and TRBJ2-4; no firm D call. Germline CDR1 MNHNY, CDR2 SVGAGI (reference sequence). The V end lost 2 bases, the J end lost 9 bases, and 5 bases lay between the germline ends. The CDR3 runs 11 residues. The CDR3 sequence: CASSYAVIQYF. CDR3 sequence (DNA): TGTGCCAGCAGTTACGCAGTCATTCAGTACTTC.

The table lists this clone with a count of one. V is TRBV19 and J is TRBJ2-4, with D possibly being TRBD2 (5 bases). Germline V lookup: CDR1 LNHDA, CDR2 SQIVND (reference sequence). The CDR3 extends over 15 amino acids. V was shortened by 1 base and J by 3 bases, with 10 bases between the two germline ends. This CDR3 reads CASSIVKGDKNIQYF. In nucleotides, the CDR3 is TGTGCCAGTAGTATAGTTAAGGGAGACAAAAACATTCAGTACTTC.

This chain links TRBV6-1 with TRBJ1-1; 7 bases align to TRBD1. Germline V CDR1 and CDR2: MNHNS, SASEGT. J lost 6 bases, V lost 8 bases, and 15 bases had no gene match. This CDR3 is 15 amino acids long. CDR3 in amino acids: CASWAGGWGWAEAFF. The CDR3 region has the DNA TGTGCCAGCTGGGCAGGGGGATGGGGTTGGGCTGAAGCTTTCTTT.

The CDR3 DNA is TGTGCCAGCAGCAAATCCTCGACCTATGGCTACACCTTC. As protein: CASSKSSTYGYTF. The J gene is TRBJ1-2, the V gene TRBV21-1. TRBV21-1 corresponds to a pseudogene. The length of the CDR3 is 13 residues.

Here the CDR3 reads CASSLGSYEQYF. In DNA form, the CDR3 reads TGTGCCAGCAGCTTAGGAAGTTACGAGCAGTACTTC. The chain employs TRBV7-2 and TRBJ2-7; D ambiguous. The CDR3 runs to 12 residues. Germline V gives CDR1 SGHTA, CDR2 FQGNSA. Deletions cut 1 base from V and 4 bases from J, with 5 bases between.